This is a list of T cell receptor beta chains from one sample in a study of T cell repertoires in cytomegalovirus infection. TCRdb fed the reads into MiXCR, producing one record per CDR3 protein. The data hold about 890,000 distinct CDR3 sequences, with about a third observed a single time. These receptors' antigens are unknown. Sequences were derived from cultured CD8+ T cells from PBMCs, sampled from culture after CMV antigen stimulation. All receptors come from a human donor in good health (CMV status not recorded). Some clones in this sample may be carry-over from other donors' samples. The CDR3 runs from the conserved cysteine through the conserved F or W. A D gene is named only where the DNA matches it firmly. Clone sizes are given selectively: once, few, many, or a class where the clone is expanded.

j_call,v_call,d_call,clone_size,cdr3_aa,cdr3_nt
TRBJ2-7,TRBV7-6,NA,many,CASSPEGGVGEQYF,TGTGCCAGCAGCCCCGAGGGGGGGGTCGGCGAGCAGTACTTC
TRBJ1-6,TRBV5-5,TRBD1,NA,CASRRDREPSYNSPLHF,TGTGCCAGCAGAAGGGACAGAGAGCCCTCCTATAATTCACCCCTCCACTTT
TRBJ1-1,TRBV5-6,NA,few,CASAAGNTEAFF,TGTGCCAGCGCAGCTGGAAACACTGAAGCTTTCTTT
TRBJ2-1,TRBV4-3,NA,NA,CASSREPGSYNEQFF,TGCGCCAGCAGCCGGGAGCCAGGCTCCTACAATGAGCAGTTCTTC
TRBJ2-2,TRBV2,TRBD1,NA,CATYTRGTGELFF,TGTGCCACCTATACCAGGGGGACCGGGGAGCTGTTTTTT
TRBJ2-7,TRBV27,NA,NA,CASSQGLEQYF,TGTGCCAGCAGTCAGGGCCTCGAGCAGTACTTC
TRBJ2-3,TRBV7-8,NA,few,CASSFGNTQYF,TGTGCCAGCAGCTTCGGGAATACGCAGTATTTT
TRBJ2-1,TRBV7-6,NA,NA,CASSLVGRGAYNEQFF,TGTGCCAGCAGCTTAGTGGGCAGGGGGGCGTACAATGAGCAGTTCTTC
TRBJ2-1,TRBV27,NA,NA,CASSPRLGNEQFF,TGTGCCAGCAGTCCCCGATTGGGGAATGAGCAGTTCTTC
TRBJ2-3,TRBV6-2/TRBV6-3,NA,NA,CASGRGITDTQYF,TGTGCCAGCGGTCGGGGAATCACAGATACGCAGTATTTT
TRBJ2-3,TRBV28,NA,few,CASSTTRSTDTQYF,TGTGCCAGCAGTACCACTAGGTCCACAGATACGCAGTATTTT